These 7 T cell receptor beta chains share one sample of origin, sequenced in a study of T cells in Graves' hyperthyroidism and ophthalmopathy (dated by TCRdb to between 2019 and 2020). The library was made by multiplex PCR. These reads were obtained on an Illumina HiSeq 2000. The TCR beta CDR3 regions were amplified from RNA transcripts. The first round of RT-PCR for the TCR CDR3 was performed with the HTBI primer set and the Qiagen OneStep RT-PCR kit. Through fastp at Q25 and MiXCR, TCRdb rebuilt clones from the public reads, retaining in-frame beta chains. For every CDR3 protein sequence, its rows merge into one entry that carries the most common genes and DNA. The sample table contains under 450,000 distinct CDR3 sequences; only one count was recorded for around a sixth of them. The ten biggest clones cover roughly 15% of the sample. The specimen was blood. The receptors were gathered from a woman aged 18-35 years with Graves' hyperthyroidism.

At least ten counts were recorded for this clonotype. The genes are TRBV7-9 and TRBJ2-1, with TRBD2 matching 9 bases. The CDR3 has 15 residues. CDR1 is SEHNR, CDR2 FQNEAQ, per germline (reference sequence). With 5 bases clipped from V and 2 bases from J, the junction kept 4 bases outside the gene matches. The CDR3 loop reads CASSPPSGTYNEQFF. CDR3 DNA sequence: TGTGCCAGCAGCCCACCTAGCGGGACCTACAATGAGCAGTTCTTC.

V gene TRBV19 combines with J gene TRBJ1-1; TRBD1 matches 11 bases. CDR3 length equals 15 residues. With 6 bases clipped from V and 3 bases from J, the junction kept 6 bases outside the gene matches. Germline loops: CDR1 LNHDA, CDR2 SQIVND (reference sequence). Here the CDR3 DNA reads TGTGCCAGTAGATGGGGGACAGGGGGGGACACTGAAGCTTTCTTT. Amino acids: CASRWGTGGDTEAFF.

This clonotype occurred many times. The V gene is TRBV12-3 or TRBV12-4, the J gene TRBJ1-3, with a tentative D call TRBD1 (5 bases). This CDR3 spans 15 amino acids. Trimming removed 8 bases from V and 7 bases from J, with 21 bases in between. CDR3 in amino acids: CASVLGVSVWNTIYF. CDR3 DNA: TGTGCCAGCGTTCTGGGGGTTTCAGTGTGGAACACCATATATTTT.

This clonotype was found a few times. CDR3 region: CASSQLGTSGRQAYEQYF. The CDR3 nucleotides read TGTGCCAGCAGCCAACTCGGGACTAGCGGGAGGCAAGCCTACGAGCAGTACTTC. V usage is TRBV4-2 and J usage is TRBJ2-7, with TRBD2 matching over 15 bases. The germline gives CDR1 LGHNA, CDR2 YNFKEQ. V gave up 2 bases and J gave up 2 bases; unmatched junction bases: 7. CDR3 length equals 18 residues.

This clonotype was seen many times. Written as DNA, the CDR3 is TGCAGCGTTGAACGAGTTGCAACTAATGAAAAACTGTTTTTT. It translates to CSVERVATNEKLFF. The V gene is TRBV29-1, the J gene TRBJ1-4, with no clear D. CDR3 length equals 14 residues. Trimming shortened V by 2 bases and J by 0 bases, and 7 bases separated the two germline ends. Germline V lookup: CDR1 SQVTM, CDR2 ANQGSEA.

The chain combines TRBV24-1 with TRBJ2-1, with D maybe TRBD1 (6 bases). Germline V gene sequence: CDR1 KGHDR, CDR2 SFDVKD. The CDR3 has 18 amino acids. Deletions cut 0 bases from V and 0 bases from J, with 14 bases between. The CDR3 nucleotides are TGTGCCACCAGTGATTTGAGGGCAGGGGCTAGCTCCTACAATGAGCAGTTCTTC. Protein: CATSDLRAGASSYNEQFF.

This clonotype came up many times. The chain combines TRBV7-9 with TRBJ2-1; perhaps TRBD1 as D (5 bases). Germline CDR1 is SEHNR and CDR2 is FQNEAQ (reference sequence). Trimming removed 5 bases from V and 9 bases from J, with 14 bases in between. The CDR3 loop spans 13 amino acids. Written as DNA, the CDR3 is TGTGCCAGCAGCGTACAGGATTACGGTGAGCAGTTCTTC. This encodes CASSVQDYGEQFF. The complete variable domain, with remaining parts taken from reference TRBV7-9 and TRBJ2-1, reads DTGVSQNPRHKITKRGQNVTFRCDPISEHNRLYWYRQTLGQGPEFLTYFQNEAQLEKSRLLSDRFSAERPKGSFSTLEIQRTEQGDSAMYLCASSVQDYGEQFFGPGTRLTVL.